This passage covers 23 T cell receptor beta chains from one sample sequenced in a study of blood T cells in healthy people across ages. Using a J-beta primer mix together with a sample-barcoded 5' primer, a second PCR was run for about 6 to 11 cycles. TCRdb independently ran MiXCR on the 5' RACE reads; one entry per CDR3 protein. The table records some 790,000 distinct CDR3 sequences, more than 25% of them present only once. Input material: blood. The receptors here all came from a woman of 80 years or more in good health.

This clonotype was recorded many times. The V and J genes are TRBV11-2 and TRBJ2-4; 11 bases are shared with TRBD2. The V gene end was trimmed by 5 bases and the J gene end by 6 bases; junction bases not matched to a gene: 12. This CDR3 is 17 amino acids long. CDR1 and CDR2 (germline): SGHAT, FQNNGV. The CDR3: CASSTRTSGLYGNIQYF. The CDR3 region has the DNA TGTGCCAGCAGCACCAGGACTAGCGGGTTGTACGGAAACATTCAGTACTTC.

This clonotype showed up many times. The V and J genes are TRBV12-3 or TRBV12-4 and TRBJ1-6; no reliable D call. This CDR3 region has 12 residues. Trimming took off 3 bases at V and 9 bases at J, with 6 bases between the two ends. CDR3 protein: CASSLGISPLHF. The CDR3 DNA is TGTGCCAGCAGTTTGGGGATTTCACCCCTCCACTTT.

There are many counts of this clonotype. The chain links TRBV10-2 to TRBJ2-1; D ambiguous. V was pared by 9 bases and J by 0 bases, with 9 bases between. The CDR3 sequence is 13 residues long. In germline, CDR1 is WSHSY, CDR2 SAAADI. CDR3 DNA sequence: TGCGCCAGTTCAACGGCCTCCTACAATGAGCAGTTCTTC. The encoded protein is CASSTASYNEQFF.

This clonotype was counted only a few times. This may stem from a read error, because a much larger clone lies one nucleotide away. J is TRBJ2-7 and V is TRBV6-5; TRBD2 matches at 11 bases. J was trimmed by 0 bases and V by 6 bases; bases with no gene match: 4. Germline V gives CDR1 MNHEY, CDR2 SVGAGI. This CDR3 spans 15 amino acids. DNA of the CDR3: TGTGCCAGCAGGGAGACTAGCGGGGACTCCTACGAGCAGTACTTC. Translating gives CASRETSGDSYEQYF.

This clonotype was picked up many times. The chain joins TRBV3-1 to TRBJ2-1, with 13 nucleotides matching TRBD2. Losses at the gene ends were 1 base for V and 10 bases for J; bases not matched to a gene: 4. Looked up from germline, CDR1 is LGHDT and CDR2 is YNNKEL (reference sequence). The CDR3 totals 15 residues. The CDR3 nucleotides are TGTGCCAGCAGCCAAGGGACTAGCGGGGGACCAGAGCAGTTCTTC. It yields the protein CASSQGTSGGPEQFF.

This clonotype was recorded many times. V usage is TRBV7-2 and J usage is TRBJ2-1; 11 bases are shared with TRBD2. The length of the CDR3 is 17 residues. Germline loops: CDR1 SGHTA, CDR2 FQGNSA. V lost 0 bases and J lost 1; bases outside the gene matches: 2. Here the CDR3 reads CASSLASGGASYNEQFF. The CDR3 DNA sequence: TGTGCCAGCAGCTTAGCTAGCGGGGGGGCTTCCTACAATGAGCAGTTCTTC. Complete variable domain (other parts from reference TRBV7-2 and TRBJ2-1): GAGVSQSPSNKVTEKGKDVELRCDPISGHTALYWYRQSLGQGLEFLIYFQGNSAPDKSGLPSDRFSAERTGGSVSTLTIQRTQQEDSAVYLCASSLASGGASYNEQFFGPGTRLTVL.

The table lists this clonotype with many counts. The chain recombines TRBV10-3 with TRBJ2-7, with a possible D match to TRBD1 (5 bases). The V gene's germline CDR1 is ENHRY and CDR2 SYGVKD. This CDR3 has 13 residues. V lost 2 bases to trimming and J lost 5 bases, with 10 bases between them. The CDR3 nucleotides read TGTGCCATCAGTGAGGGCAGGGATCACGAGCAGTACTTC. Translation gives CAISEGRDHEQYF.

The table lists this clonotype with many counts. The chain carries TRBV6-1 and TRBJ2-6; D gene unclear. The CDR3 runs 13 residues. Looked up from germline, CDR1 is MNHNS and CDR2 is SASEGT. The V end lost 2 bases, the J end lost 4 bases, and 3 bases lay between the germline ends. The CDR3 loop reads CASSEWGANVLTF. The CDR3 nucleotides read TGTGCCAGCAGTGAATGGGGGGCCAACGTCCTGACTTTC.

This clonotype was counted a few times. This rearrangement joins TRBV27 to TRBJ1-2, with D unresolved. The V and J ends lost 2 bases and 2 bases respectively, with 9 bases between them. The CDR3 length is 14 residues. Germline V gene sequence: CDR1 MNHEY, CDR2 SMNVEV (reference sequence). The CDR3: CASSLKGDNYGYTF. As DNA, the CDR3 is TGTGCCAGCAGTTTAAAGGGAGACAACTATGGCTACACCTTC.

There are many counts of this clonotype. The chain couples TRBV9 to TRBJ2-3, with D perhaps given as TRBD1 or TRBD2 (6 bases each). Germline values: CDR1 SGDLS, CDR2 YYNGEE. Trimming stripped 6 bases from V and 6 bases from J, with 14 bases between. This CDR3 region has 13 residues. The CDR3 sequence: CASNLGGRDTQYF. In nucleotides, the CDR3 is TGTGCCAGCAATTTGGGGGGCCGGGATACGCAGTATTTT.

The rearrangement joins TRBV15 to TRBJ1-2; weak D call: TRBD1 (6 bases). Looked up from germline, CDR1 is LNHNV and CDR2 is YYDKDF (reference sequence). This CDR3 is built from 14 residues. V gave up 8 bases and J gave up 7 bases, with 20 bases separating them. In DNA form, the CDR3 reads TGTGCCACCGCCGTAGTAGGGGGAGAGGGTGGCTACACCTTC. It translates to CATAVVGGEGGYTF. The full variable domain, in which reference TRBV15 and TRBJ1-2 provide the parts outside the CDR3, is DAMVIQNPRYQVTQFGKPVTLSCSQTLNHNVMYWYQQKSSQAPKLLFHYYDKDFNNEADTPDNFQSRRPNTSFCFLDIRSPGLGDTAMYLCATAVVGGEGGYTFGSGTRLTVV.

This clonotype was seen more than once but under ten times. CDR3 in amino acids: CASSFRDREHTEAFF. In DNA form, the CDR3 reads TGTGCCAGCAGCTTTCGGGACAGGGAACACACTGAAGCTTTCTTT. The chain uses TRBV7-9 and TRBJ1-1, with 9 bases matching TRBD1. Per the germline V gene, CDR1 is SEHNR and CDR2 is FQNEAQ (reference sequence). With 3 bases clipped from V and 3 bases from J, the junction kept 5 bases outside the gene matches. This CDR3 spans 15 amino acids.

The V call is TRBV6-1, the J call TRBJ1-5; tentative D call: TRBD1 (6 bases). Germline CDR1 is MNHNS and CDR2 is SASEGT. This CDR3 is 16 amino acids long. The V end lost 2 bases, the J end lost 2 bases, and 13 bases lay between the germline ends. The CDR3 protein is CASSEWAGAGNQPQHF. CDR3 in DNA: TGTGCCAGCAGTGAATGGGCAGGGGCCGGCAATCAGCCCCAGCATTTT.

This clonotype was picked up many times. The V and J genes are TRBV7-9 and TRBJ2-7; D unresolved. Germline lookup yields CDR1 SEHNR and CDR2 FQNEAQ (reference sequence). V lost 3 bases and J lost 3, with 15 bases in between. The CDR3 is 15 amino acids. The DNA for the CDR3 is TGTGCCAGCAGCTTCCTGCCAGGTCCCGACTACGAGCAGTACTTC. It is translated as CASSFLPGPDYEQYF.

This clonotype was observed many times. The chain joins TRBV6-2 or TRBV6-3 to TRBJ2-1; unclear D gene. V was shortened by 5 bases and J by 6 bases, with 8 bases between the two germline ends. The CDR3 covers 12 residues. Germline CDR1 is MNHEY and CDR2 is SVGEGT. In nucleotides, the CDR3 is TGTGCCAGCAGTAGTCGGCTCAATGAGCAGTTCTTC. Its translation: CASSSRLNEQFF.

Ten or more counts support this clonotype. This chain connects TRBV20-1 to TRBJ1-2; D remains unclear. Germline V gene lookup returns CDR1 DFQATT and CDR2 SNEGSKA (reference sequence). Between the trimmed V and J ends, which lost 0 bases and 8 bases, there was a span of 10 bases. There are 12 residues in the CDR3. The CDR3: CSAREGQFGYTF. CDR3 nucleotide sequence: TGCAGTGCTAGAGAAGGCCAGTTCGGCTACACCTTC.

A note on this clonotype: Given a much more abundant clone one base away, this may be a read error. The chain is built from TRBV7-2 and TRBJ2-3; 8 bases fit TRBD2. V shed 5 bases, J shed 6 bases, and the junction held 16 bases outside the gene matches. The CDR3 covers 17 residues. In germline, CDR1 is SGHTA, CDR2 FQGNSA. This CDR3 is CASSRRGRGGGSDTQYF. CDR3 coding DNA: TGTGCCAGCAGCCGACGAGGACGGGGGGGCGGGTCGGATACGCAGTATTTT.

This chain links TRBV11-2 with TRBJ1-1; possible D gene TRBD1, 6 bases. Trimming stripped 0 bases from V and 3 bases from J, with 14 bases between. The CDR3 length is 16 residues. CDR1 and CDR2 (germline): SGHAT, FQNNGV. CDR3: CASSLDRGQRDTEAFF. CDR3 DNA: TGTGCCAGCAGCTTAGACAGGGGACAACGGGACACTGAAGCTTTCTTT.

Points on this clonotype: This may be a read error, as it is one base from a much larger clone. The rearrangement joins TRBV11-2 to TRBJ2-1; D gene ambiguous. The CDR3 loop spans 11 amino acids. The germline V gene encodes CDR1 SGHAT and CDR2 FQNNGV. Written as DNA, the CDR3 is TGTGCCAGCAGCATGTACAATGAGCAGGTCTTC. It encodes CASSMYNEQVF.

In regard to this clonotype: The junction departs from the called germline gene at one end, perhaps through a read error. This sequence joins TRBV19 and TRBJ2-1; D is perhaps TRBD2 (6 bases). There are 16 residues in the CDR3. CDR1 is LNHDA, CDR2 SQIVND, per germline (reference sequence). CDR3 region: CASSLDRGTNYNEQFF. The CDR3 DNA reads TGTGCCAGTAGTCTAGATCGGGGGACCAATTACAATGAGCAGTTCTTC.

The J gene is TRBJ2-5, the V gene TRBV7-2, with 13 bases aligning to TRBD2. The CDR3 length is 16 residues. Losses at the gene ends were 5 bases for V and 4 bases for J; bases not matched to a gene: 7. Germline V gene lookup returns CDR1 SGHTA and CDR2 FQGNSA. The CDR3 DNA sequence: TGTGCCAGCAGCCCACTAGCGGGGGGGCGGGGAGAGACCCAGTACTTC. As protein: CASSPLAGGRGETQYF.

This clonotype has at least ten counts. The chain carries TRBV7-2 and TRBJ1-5; the match to TRBD1 covers 8 bases. The CDR3 spans 15 residues. The germline gives CDR1 SGHTA, CDR2 FQGNSA. Losses at the gene ends were 1 base for V and 6 bases for J; bases not matched to a gene: 5. CDR3 region: CASSLDAGGLQPQHF. DNA of the CDR3: TGTGCCAGCAGCTTAGATGCAGGGGGCCTTCAGCCCCAGCATTTT.

The chain joins TRBV9 to TRBJ2-1; 9 positions match TRBD2. V lost 5 bases, J lost 4 bases, and 4 bases stayed unmatched. The germline V gene has CDR1 SGDLS and CDR2 YYNGEE. The CDR3 consists of 14 residues. CDR3 residues: CASSSGRLYNEQFF. The CDR3 region has the DNA TGTGCCAGCAGTAGCGGGAGACTATACAATGAGCAGTTCTTC.